This T cell receptor (beta chain) was captured in a study of T cell responses to AZD1222 COVID-19 vaccine. Note on this clone: What it recognizes is unknown.

Method: immunoSEQ multiplex PCR; TCRdb's copy keeps in-frame clones and lacks some. The profile covers over 130,000 clones, with 89% appearing a single time and 4.7% taken by the ten largest. This CDR3 comprises 14 residues. Trimming stripped 3 bases from V and 2 bases from J, with 11 bases between. Germline CDR1 KGHSH, CDR2 LQKENI. General study findings and limits: After the peak T cell response, and only then, were repertoires sampled. Just a handful of AZD1222 recipients tested seropositive at baseline. Among the donors, most were white British and more were female, and clonal diversity was possibly underestimated. Increases in Spike-specific TCR breadth and depth were seen after two AZD1222 doses.

The clonotype comes from an adult in good health. This sample comprised peripheral blood, obtained on day 0 of AZD1222 vaccination. The chain joins TRBV18 to TRBJ2-7; D not certain. The CDR3 nucleotides read TGTGCCAGCTCACCCCCCCCTCGACCCTACGAGCAGTACTTC. Translating gives CASSPPPRPYEQYF.